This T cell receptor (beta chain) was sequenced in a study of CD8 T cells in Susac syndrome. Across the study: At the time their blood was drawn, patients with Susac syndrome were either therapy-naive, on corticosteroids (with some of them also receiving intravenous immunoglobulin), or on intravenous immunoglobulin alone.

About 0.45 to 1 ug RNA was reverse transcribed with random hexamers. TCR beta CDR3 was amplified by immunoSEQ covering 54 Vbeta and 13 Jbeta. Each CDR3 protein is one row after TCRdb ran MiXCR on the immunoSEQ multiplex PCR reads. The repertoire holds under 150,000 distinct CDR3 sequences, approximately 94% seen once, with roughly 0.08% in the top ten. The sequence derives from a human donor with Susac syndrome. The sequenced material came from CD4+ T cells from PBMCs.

This CDR3 reads CASSLPGREVNTEAFF. The CDR3 region has the DNA TGTGCCAGCAGTTTACCGGGCAGGGAGGTGAACACTGAAGCTTTCTTT. The chain couples TRBV28 to TRBJ1-1, with TRBD1 as a possible D gene (5 bases). Germline CDR1 and CDR2: MDHEN and SYDVKM. CDR3 size: 16 residues. The V end lost 2 bases, the J end lost 0 bases, and 13 bases lay between the germline ends. The variable domain in full, completed from reference TRBV28 and TRBJ1-1, reads DVKVTQSSRYLVKRTGEKVFLECVQDMDHENMFWYRQDPGLGLRLIYFSYDVKMKEKGDIPEGYSVSREKKERFSLILESASTNQTSMYLCASSLPGREVNTEAFFGQGTRLTVV.